This is a list of T cell receptor beta chains from one sample in a study of cytomegalovirus exposure and HLA in healthy donors. Repertoires were generated with immunoSEQ multiplex PCR, while TCRdb's copy carries only in-frame clones and drops some. The repertoire consists of about 220,000 clones, with over 80% occurring once and the leading ten covering 0.71%. Sequenced material: PBMCs. The receptors were gathered from a boy younger than 10 in good health and CMV-seronegative. The CDR3 runs from the conserved cysteine through the conserved F or W. A D gene is named only where the DNA matches it firmly. Part of the rows lack a size; the others show once, few, many or a class for expanded clones.

D	V	size	J	DNA	CDR3
NA	TRBV9	NA	TRBJ2-5	TGTGCCAGCGGAAGGGAGGAGACCCAGTACTTC	CASGREETQYF
NA	TRBV5-4	few	TRBJ2-3	TGTGCCAGCAGCTCCGGGACAGATACGCAGTATTTT	CASSSGTDTQYF
NA	TRBV10-3	NA	TRBJ2-5	TGTGCCATCAGTGTAACAGCCATGGAAGGGACCCAGTACTTC	CAISVTAMEGTQYF
TRBD2	TRBV7-7	NA	TRBJ2-1	TGTGCTAGCAGCTTAGACCTCTTTGGCGGGAGGGCCGGTGAGCAGTTCTTC	CASSLDLFGGRAGEQFF
TRBD2	TRBV5-5	NA	TRBJ2-7	TGTGCCAGCGGCGGGGGGGGTTCCCCCTACGAGCAGTACTTC	CASGGGGSPYEQYF
TRBD1	TRBV7-8	NA	TRBJ1-5	TGTGCCAGCGGTATTACAGGGGTACAGCCCCAGCATTTT	CASGITGVQPQHF
NA	TRBV30	NA	TRBJ1-4	TGTGCCTGGAACCCGGGGTATCGTGGAGAAAAACTGTTTTTT	CAWNPGYRGEKLFF
NA	TRBV7-2	once	TRBJ2-7	TGTGCCAGCAGCCCCGTCGCCTACTCGGGGCAGTACTTC	CASSPVAYSGQYF
TRBD1	TRBV5-4	NA	TRBJ2-5	TGTGCCAGCAGCTTAAGCCCAGGGGGAGCAGAGACCCAGTACTTC	CASSLSPGGAETQYF
NA	TRBV29-1	NA	TRBJ1-4	TGCAGCGTTGCGGCAGGGAGGAGAGAAAAACTGTTTTTT	CSVAAGRREKLFF
TRBD1	TRBV6-5	few	TRBJ1-5	TGTGCCAGCAGTAGACAGGGAGGTCAGCCCCAGCATTTT	CASSRQGGQPQHF
TRBD2	TRBV11-3	NA	TRBJ2-5	TGTGCCAGCAGCCTGACTAGCGGGAGGCACGAGACCCAGTACTTC	CASSLTSGRHETQYF
NA	TRBV7-9	NA	TRBJ2-7	TGTGCCAGCAGCCCCCCGGGGGTTGTGGAGGGGCAGCAGTACTTC	CASSPPGVVEGQQYF
NA	TRBV10-1	few	TRBJ2-1	TGCGCCAGCAGTGATCCCCACTACTACAATGAGCAGTTCTTC	CASSDPHYYNEQFF
TRBD1	TRBV19	NA	TRBJ2-2	TGTGCCAGTAGTATAGCGGGACAGGGGTGCACCGGGGAGCTGTTTTTT	CASSIAGQGCTGELFF
TRBD1	TRBV9	NA	TRBJ2-1	TGTGCCAGCAGCGCACCCAATCTACAGGGGCGAAGTACTTCCTACAATGAGCAGTTCTTC	CASSAPNLQGRSTSYNEQFF
NA	TRBV5-4	NA	TRBJ2-3	TGTGCCAGCAGTACCACTAGCATCTCTAGCACAGATACGCAGTATTTT	CASSTTSISSTDTQYF
NA	TRBV9	NA	TRBJ2-1	TGTGCCAGCAGCGTAGGACTAGAGAGCTCCTACAATGAGCAGTTCTTC	CASSVGLESSYNEQFF
TRBD1	TRBV27	NA	TRBJ2-5	TGTGCCAGCAGCCGGACAGGGGAAGAGACCCAGTACTTC	CASSRTGEETQYF
NA	TRBV15	NA	TRBJ2-2	TGTGCCACCAGCAGGGACCTCGCGGGCGCCGGGGAGCTGTTTTTT	CATSRDLAGAGELFF
NA	TRBV6-1	NA	TRBJ2-5	TGTGCCAGCAGTGATGGCCAGTCCCAAGAGACCCAGTACTTC	CASSDGQSQETQYF
NA	TRBV7-3	NA	TRBJ2-3	TGTGCCAGCAGCTTCCTAGCGAGCACAGATACGCAGTATTTT	CASSFLASTDTQYF
NA	TRBV7-8	NA	TRBJ1-1	TGTGCCAGCAGCTTCGACAGATCGAACACTGAAGCTTTCTTT	CASSFDRSNTEAFF
NA	TRBV14	NA	TRBJ2-4	TGTGCCAGCAGCCAAGCGGCTAGCAGAGACATTCAGTACTTC	CASSQAASRDIQYF
NA	TRBV6-6	NA	TRBJ1-6	TGTGCCAGCAGACTTCCGGAGGTGATGACCCTCCACTTT	CASRLPEVMTLHF
NA	TRBV7-9	NA	TRBJ2-5	TGTGCCAGCAGTCCCGAGAACTACGCACAAGAGACCCAGTACTTC	CASSPENYAQETQYF
NA	TRBV6-5	NA	TRBJ1-2	TGTGCCAGCAGTACTCTCCAGGGAAACTATGGCTACACCTTC	CASSTLQGNYGYTF
NA	TRBV11-2	NA	TRBJ2-5	TGTGCCAGCAGCTTAGGGACCGGGACATTTCAAGAGACCCAGTACTTC	CASSLGTGTFQETQYF
TRBD1	TRBV30	few	TRBJ1-1	TGTGCCTGGAGGGGGGACAGGCCTGAAGCTTTCTTT	CAWRGDRPEAFF
TRBD2	TRBV10-1	NA	TRBJ2-1	TGCGCCAGCAGTGGGGGGACTAGCGGGGCAAGAGCCAACAATGAGCAGTTCTTC	CASSGGTSGARANNEQFF
TRBD2	TRBV30	NA	TRBJ2-5	TGTGCCTGGGTGGTTTTAGCGGGGCTCAATGAGACCCAGTACTTC	CAWVVLAGLNETQYF
TRBD1	TRBV4-1	few	TRBJ1-4	TGCGCCAGCAGCCACACGGACAGGGCCGAAAAACTGTTTTTT	CASSHTDRAEKLFF
NA	TRBV19	NA	TRBJ1-2	TGTGCCAGTAGTACCCCGGGTCCGGCGGATGGCTACACCTTC	CASSTPGPADGYTF
NA	TRBV2	NA	TRBJ2-7	TGTGCCAGCAGTGAATGGACACGGGGGGCGTACTACGAGCGGTACTTC	CASSEWTRGAYYERYF
TRBD2	TRBV5-1	NA	TRBJ2-1	TGCGCCAGCAGCTTGGAGACTAGCGGGAGAGGGAATGAGCAGTTCTTC	CASSLETSGRGNEQFF
NA	TRBV18	NA	TRBJ2-5	TGTGCCAGCTCACCGGCGGATCAAACCCAGTACTTC	CASSPADQTQYF
TRBD1	TRBV11-2	NA	TRBJ2-3	TGTGCCAGCAGCTTAGTGGGGACAGGCGCTGCCACAGATACGCAGTATTTT	CASSLVGTGAATDTQYF
NA	TRBV19	NA	TRBJ1-5	TGTGCCAGCAGCTGGGGGGTTAGTCAGCCCCAGCATTTT	CASSWGVSQPQHF
TRBD1	TRBV11-2	NA	TRBJ2-3	TGTGCCAGCAGTTACACAGGGGCCGGCACAGATACGCAGTATTTT	CASSYTGAGTDTQYF
TRBD2	TRBV2	few	TRBJ2-1	TGTGCCAGCAGTGACCCGCCTATAGCGGGAGGGTCATACAATGAGCAGTTCTTC	CASSDPPIAGGSYNEQFF